Shown below are 29 T cell receptor beta chains from a single sample sequenced in a study of spatial heterogeneity in lung cancer. Time point described: sample taken at primary tumor resection. General observations from the study: Higher tumor mutation counts went along with higher counts of expanded intratumoral alpha and beta TCRs.

These receptors lack a known antigen. TCRdb reprocessed the 5' RACE reads via MiXCR and lists one record per CDR3 protein. The data show fewer than 7,500 distinct CDR3 sequences, approximately 17% seen once. Sequenced material: lung tumor tissue, taken at surgery. These TCRs come from a female donor with early-stage non-small cell lung cancer.

This clonotype ranks as medium-sized. The chain uses TRBV4-1 and TRBJ1-2; 8 bases align to TRBD1. V lost 0 bases to trimming and J lost 4 bases; unmatched junction nucleotides: 10. This CDR3 is built from 17 residues. Germline CDR1 reads MGHRA; CDR2 reads YSYEKL. The CDR3 bases are TGCGCCAGCAGCCAAGATAGGGGACAGGTTTCCTCCTATGGCTACACCTTC. This encodes CASSQDRGQVSSYGYTF.

The J gene is TRBJ1-5, the V gene TRBV19, with 9 bases that match TRBD1. The V gene end was trimmed by 3 bases and the J gene end by 4 bases; junction bases not matched to a gene: 1. The CDR3 sequence is 14 residues long. Germline CDR1 reads LNHDA; CDR2 reads SQIVND (reference sequence). The CDR3 bases are TGTGCCAGTAGTATTGACAGGGGGAATCAGCCCCAGCATTTT. Translated, it gives CASSIDRGNQPQHF.

This chain joins TRBV5-1 and TRBJ2-7; D unclear. Trimming shortened V by 1 base and J by 0 bases, and 5 bases separated the two germline ends. CDR3 size: 13 residues. Germline CDR1 is SGHRS and CDR2 is YFSETQ. CDR3 residues: CASSLTPSYEQYF. As DNA, the CDR3 is TGCGCCAGCAGCTTGACCCCCTCCTACGAGCAGTACTTC.

The chain employs TRBV24-1 and TRBJ2-1; D is ambiguous. Germline CDR1 KGHDR, CDR2 SFDVKD. The CDR3 covers 13 residues. V lost 5 bases and J 1 base, leaving 5 bases between the germline ends. DNA for the CDR3: TGTGCCACCAGTGGAAGTTCCTACAATGAGCAGTTCTTC. Translating it yields CATSGSSYNEQFF.

Within the sample, this clonotype is medium-sized. The chain couples TRBV2 to TRBJ2-7; 10 nucleotides match TRBD2. The CDR3 is 15 residues long. Germline CDR1 reads SNHLY; CDR2 reads FYNNEI. V lost 6 bases, J lost 6 bases, and 11 bases stayed unmatched. The CDR3: CASRAPSGGAGEQYF. The CDR3 region has the DNA TGTGCCAGCAGGGCCCCAAGCGGGGGGGCCGGCGAGCAGTACTTC.

By proportion, this clonotype is medium-sized. CDR3 residues: CASSLEGDAQPQHF. The CDR3 nucleotides are TGTGCCAGCAGCTTAGAAGGGGACGCTCAGCCCCAGCATTTT. J is TRBJ1-5 and V is TRBV7-9; possible D gene TRBD1, 5 bases. The CDR3 sequence is 14 residues long. Germline V CDR1 and CDR2: SEHNR, FQNEAQ (reference sequence). Trimming pared 1 base from V and 6 bases from J, leaving 10 bases between.

This clonotype has more than one count but fewer than ten. This chain connects TRBV28 to TRBJ2-4; D is undetermined. Trimming took off 5 bases at V and 6 bases at J, with 8 bases between the two ends. This CDR3 contains 12 residues. Germline-derived CDR1 and CDR2 are MDHEN and SYDVKM. CDR3 residues: CASSETRNIQYF. DNA for the CDR3: TGTGCCAGCAGTGAGACGAGAAACATTCAGTACTTC.

This clonotype turned up a few times. J is TRBJ2-7 and V is TRBV23-1; 7 bases agree with TRBD1. TRBV23-1 is recorded as an ORF, its role being uncertain. The V and J ends lost 4 bases and 2 bases, in that order; junction bases with no gene match: 11. This CDR3 region has 16 residues. CDR3 sequence: CASSLCRDRRTYEQYF. For the CDR3, the DNA is TGCGCCAGCAGTCTTTGTCGGGACAGAAGAACCTACGAGCAGTACTTC.

V usage is TRBV20-1 and J usage is TRBJ2-1; D is ambiguous. There are 15 residues in the CDR3. V lost 3 bases, J lost 0 bases, and 12 bases lay in between. Germline CDR1 DFQATT, CDR2 SNEGSKA (reference sequence). The CDR3 protein is CSARRGSSSYNEQFF. The CDR3, as DNA: TGCAGTGCTAGGAGAGGCAGTAGCTCCTACAATGAGCAGTTCTTC.

This clonotype has just a few counts. The chain carries TRBV24-1 and TRBJ1-5; D perhaps matches TRBD1 (5 bases). V lost 5 bases, J lost 2 bases, and 12 bases lay in between. The length of the CDR3 is 15 residues. Germline assignment: CDR1 KGHDR and CDR2 SFDVKD. The CDR3 sequence: CATSGRGRGNQPQHF. The CDR3 DNA is TGTGCCACCAGTGGTAGGGGAAGGGGCAATCAGCCCCAGCATTTT.

In this sample, this clonotype is medium-sized. The chain employs TRBV6-2 or TRBV6-3 and TRBJ1-2; D not certain. CDR1 is MNHEY, CDR2 SVGEGT, per germline. The CDR3 runs 16 residues. Trimming removed 5 bases from V and 0 bases from J, with 16 bases in between. In DNA, the CDR3 is TGTGCCAGCAGTCCCAGGAGAACCCTTGCTAACTATGGCTACACCTTC. It is translated as CASSPRRTLANYGYTF.

This chain joins TRBV5-4 and TRBJ2-7, with TRBD1 as a possible D gene (6 bases). Trimming stripped 5 bases from V and 3 bases from J, with 12 bases between. This CDR3 contains 13 residues. In germline, CDR1 is SGHNT, CDR2 YYREEE (reference sequence). This chain's CDR3 is CASSWEQGYEQYF. In DNA form, the CDR3 reads TGTGCCAGCAGTTGGGAACAGGGCTACGAGCAGTACTTC. Full variable domain (outside the CDR3, taken from reference TRBV5-4 and TRBJ2-7): ETGVTQSPTHLIKTRGQQVTLRCSSQSGHNTVSWYQQALGQGPQFIFQYYREEENGRGNFPPRFSGLQFPNYSSELNVNALELDDSALYLCASSWEQGYEQYFGPGTRLTVT.

This chain links TRBV27 with TRBJ2-1; D unclear. Germline CDR1 reads MNHEY; CDR2 reads SMNVEV (reference sequence). Trimming removed 6 bases at V and 4 bases at J, with 10 bases between. This CDR3 spans 13 amino acids. CDR3 sequence (DNA): TGTGCCAGCAGGGAAATAGCTTACAATGAGCAGTTCTTC. Translated, it gives CASREIAYNEQFF.

By its share, this clonotype is medium-sized. V and J are TRBV20-1 and TRBJ1-6; TRBD1 might be the D (6 bases). The ends were cut back, 3 bases at V and 9 bases at J, with 18 bases in the middle. This CDR3 is 15 amino acids long. CDR1 and CDR2 (germline): DFQATT, SNEGSKA (reference sequence). CDR3 sequence reads: CSARGGAGDGSPLHF. In DNA, the CDR3 is TGCAGTGCTAGGGGGGGCGCGGGAGACGGTTCACCCCTCCACTTT.

In its sample, this clonotype ranks as medium-sized. The J gene is TRBJ1-2, the V gene TRBV28; the D gene is possibly TRBD1 (5 bases). The CDR3 sequence is 14 residues long. Trimming removed 6 bases from V and 2 bases from J, with 13 bases in between. CDR1 is MDHEN, CDR2 SYDVKM, per germline. As DNA, the CDR3 is TGTGCCAGCAGCATTCCGGGACGAAACTATGGCTACACCTTC. Protein product: CASSIPGRNYGYTF.

The chain uses TRBV5-1 and TRBJ1-1; D may be TRBD1 (5 bases). The CDR3 has 15 amino acids. The V gene's germline CDR1 is SGHRS and CDR2 YFSETQ. V lost 4 bases, J lost 2 bases, and 15 bases lay in between. CDR3 loop: CASSGSTDINTEAFF. The CDR3 coding sequence is TGCGCCAGCAGCGGATCGACGGACATAAACACTGAAGCTTTCTTT.

V gene TRBV20-1 combines with J gene TRBJ1-1, with TRBD1 identical over 8 bases. Germline V gene data show CDR1 as DFQATT and CDR2 as SNEGSKA (reference sequence). The V gene end was trimmed by 2 bases and the J gene end by 7 bases; junction bases not matched to a gene: 9. The CDR3 length is 14 residues. For the CDR3, the DNA is TGCAGTGCTAGAAGACAGGGGAATTTTATTGAAGCTTTCTTT. Its translation is CSARRQGNFIEAFF.

V usage is TRBV19 and J usage is TRBJ1-1; 9 bases are shared with TRBD1. V dropped 4 bases and J dropped 2; count of bases not matched to a gene: 5. The CDR3 extends over 15 amino acids. Per the germline V gene, CDR1 is LNHDA and CDR2 is SQIVND (reference sequence). This CDR3 is CASSKPGQGNTEAFF. As DNA, the CDR3 is TGTGCCAGTAGTAAGCCGGGACAGGGTAACACTGAAGCTTTCTTT.

This clonotype was detected a few times. The rearrangement links TRBV12-3 or TRBV12-4 to TRBJ2-7; 10 nucleotides align to TRBD2. J was trimmed by 7 bases and V by 6 bases; bases with no gene match: 9. CDR3 length equals 14 residues. CDR3 sequence reads: CASRGAGGPREQYF. DNA for the CDR3: TGTGCCAGCAGAGGAGCGGGGGGGCCTAGAGAGCAGTACTTC.

On this clonotype itself: An end of the junction does not agree with germline; a read error may underlie this. The chain links TRBV6-5 to TRBJ1-6; 11 positions agree with TRBD1. CDR1 and CDR2 (germline): MNHEY, SVGAGI. The CDR3 loop spans 14 amino acids. The CDR3 DNA is TGTGCCAGCAGTTGGGACAGGGGGAATTCACCCCTCCATTTT. This translates into CASSWDRGNSPLHF.

This rearrangement joins TRBV5-1 to TRBJ2-1, with D possibly matching TRBD2 (7 bases). With 4 bases removed from V and 0 bases from J, the gap between germline ends came to 14 bases. From germline, CDR1 is SGHRS and CDR2 YFSETQ. CDR3 length equals 16 residues. This CDR3 is CASSPAGAYSYNEQFF. The DNA of the CDR3 is TGCGCCAGCAGCCCGGCGGGGGCTTACTCCTACAATGAGCAGTTCTTC. Using reference TRBV5-1 and TRBJ2-1 for the parts outside the CDR3, the full variable domain is KAGVTQTPRYLIKTRGQQVTLSCSPISGHRSVSWYQQTPGQGLQFLFEYFSETQRNKGNFPGRFSGRQFSNSRSEMNVSTLELGDSALYLCASSPAGAYSYNEQFFGPGTRLTVL.

The V gene is TRBV5-6, the J gene TRBJ2-1, with 7 bases lining up with TRBD1. This CDR3 has 12 amino acids. V was clipped by 4 bases and J by 9 bases; unmatched bases: 4. Per germline, CDR1 SGHDT and CDR2 YYEEEE. In DNA, the CDR3 is TGTGCCAGCAGCAACACAGGGGTTGAGCAGTTCTTC. This translates into CASSNTGVEQFF. The variable domain in full, completed from reference TRBV5-6 and TRBJ2-1, reads DAGVTQSPTHLIKTRGQQVTLRCSPKSGHDTVSWYQQALGQGPQFIFQYYEEEERQRGNFPDRFSGHQFPNYSSELNVNALLLGDSALYLCASSNTGVEQFFGPGTRLTVL.

This clonotype was recorded a few times. The V call is TRBV3-1, the J call TRBJ2-1; possibly TRBD2 for D (7 bases). This CDR3 contains 15 residues. The V end lost 4 bases, the J end lost 10 bases, and 20 bases lay between the germline ends. Germline lookup yields CDR1 LGHDT and CDR2 YNNKEL (reference sequence). The CDR3 DNA reads as TGTGCCAGCAGCCTCCCTGGGGGGGGGCCCGAGGAGCAGTTCTTC. Translation gives CASSLPGGGPEEQFF.

The genes are TRBV6-6 and TRBJ1-3; no reliable D call. CDR3 length: 11 amino acids. From germline, CDR1 is MNHNY and CDR2 SVGAGI (reference sequence). V was pared by 2 bases and J by 8 bases, with 4 bases between. The CDR3, as DNA: TGTGCCAGCAGTTACACCGACACCATATATTTT. Its protein product is CASSYTDTIYF.

This clonotype appeared a few times. CDR3 amino acids: CASSRGVATNEKLFF. Here the CDR3 DNA reads TGTGCCAGCAGCAGGGGAGTTGCAACTAATGAAAAACTGTTTTTT. The chain has TRBV27 and TRBJ1-4; maybe TRBD1 (6 bases). Germline V gene lookup returns CDR1 MNHEY and CDR2 SMNVEV (reference sequence). The ends were cut back, 6 bases at V and 0 bases at J, with 11 bases in the middle. The CDR3 runs to 15 residues.

This clonotype has more than one count but fewer than ten. V usage is TRBV3-1 and J usage is TRBJ1-6; TRBD1 agrees at 11 bases. The CDR3 runs 15 residues. Trimming removed 4 bases from V and 9 bases from J; junction bases left unmatched: 5. Germline V gene sequence: CDR1 LGHDT, CDR2 YNNKEL (reference sequence). The chain's CDR3 is CASSRAGTGGSPLHF. CDR3 DNA sequence: TGTGCCAGCAGCCGTGCCGGGACAGGGGGTTCACCCCTCCACTTT. Variable domain in full (rest from reference TRBV3-1 and TRBJ1-6): DTAVSQTPKYLVTQMGNDKSIKCEQNLGHDTMYWYKQDSKKFLKIMFSYNNKELIINETVPNRFSPKSPDKAHLNLHINSLELGDSAVYFCASSRAGTGGSPLHFGNGTRLTVT.

This clonotype has just a few counts. The chain has TRBV5-6 and TRBJ2-1; no reliable D call. The V end lost 3 bases, the J end lost 7 bases, and 17 bases lay between the germline ends. There are 15 residues in the CDR3. CDR1 is SGHDT, CDR2 YYEEEE, per germline. CDR3 protein: CASSSLGSLGNEQFF. Written as DNA, the CDR3 is TGTGCCAGCAGCTCCCTGGGGTCCTTGGGGAATGAGCAGTTCTTC.

This clonotype occurred a few times. V gene TRBV20-1 combines with J gene TRBJ1-2; D gene ambiguous. The CDR3 spans 15 residues. CDR1 is DFQATT and CDR2 is SNEGSKA in the germline V gene (reference sequence). The V and J ends lost 1 base and 3 bases respectively, with 15 bases between them. DNA for the CDR3: TGCAGTGCTAGAGCACCCGGTCCTCACCACTATGGCTACACCTTC. Protein: CSARAPGPHHYGYTF.

The rearrangement joins TRBV5-1 to TRBJ2-7, with D maybe TRBD1 (6 bases). V shed 0 bases and J shed 5 bases, with 18 bases lying between them. Germline V gives CDR1 SGHRS, CDR2 YFSETQ. CDR3 length: 16 amino acids. In DNA form, the CDR3 reads TGCGCCAGCAGCTTGGAGTATGGGGGCAGGGGACACGAGCAGTACTTC. This gives the protein CASSLEYGGRGHEQYF.